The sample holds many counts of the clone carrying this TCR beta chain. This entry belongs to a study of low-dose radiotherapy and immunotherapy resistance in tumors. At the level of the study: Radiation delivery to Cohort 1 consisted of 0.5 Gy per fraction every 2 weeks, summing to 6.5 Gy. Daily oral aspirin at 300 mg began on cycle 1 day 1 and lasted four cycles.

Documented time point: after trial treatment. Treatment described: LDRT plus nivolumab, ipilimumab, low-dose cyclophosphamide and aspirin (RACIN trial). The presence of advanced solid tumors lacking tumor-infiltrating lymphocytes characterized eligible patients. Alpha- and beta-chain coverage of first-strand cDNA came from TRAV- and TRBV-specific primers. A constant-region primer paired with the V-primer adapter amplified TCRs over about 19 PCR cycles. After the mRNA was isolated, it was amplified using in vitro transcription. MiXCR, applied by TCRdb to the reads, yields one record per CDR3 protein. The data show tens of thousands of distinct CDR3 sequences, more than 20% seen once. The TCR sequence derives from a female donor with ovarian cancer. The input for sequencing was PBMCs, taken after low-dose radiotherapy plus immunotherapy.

As DNA, the CDR3 is TGTGCCAGCAGCTCGGGGGCATTATACAATGAGCAGTTCTTC. This codes for CASSSGALYNEQFF. This chain uses TRBV5-4 with TRBJ2-1; D may match TRBD1 or TRBD2 (6 bases each). CDR1 SGHNT and CDR2 YYREEE come from the germline V gene (reference sequence). The CDR3 spans 14 residues. The V end was cut by 3 bases, the J end by 4 bases, with 11 bases between.